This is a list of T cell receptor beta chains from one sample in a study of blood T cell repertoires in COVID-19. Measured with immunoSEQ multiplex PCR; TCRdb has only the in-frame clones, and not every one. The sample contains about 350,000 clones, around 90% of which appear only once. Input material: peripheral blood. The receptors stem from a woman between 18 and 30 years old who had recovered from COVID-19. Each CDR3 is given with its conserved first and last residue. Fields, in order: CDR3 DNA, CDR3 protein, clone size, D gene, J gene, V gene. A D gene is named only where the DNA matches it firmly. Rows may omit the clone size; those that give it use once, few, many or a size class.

CDR3 DNA: TGTGCCACCAGTGATGGCGGGAGTCCCAAAAACATTCAGTACTTC
CDR3 protein: CATSDGGSPKNIQYF
clone size: NA
D gene: TRBD2
J gene: TRBJ2-4
V gene: TRBV24-1

CDR3 DNA: TGTGCCGGATCAGGGGTGGGGAACTATGGCTACACCTTC
CDR3 protein: CAGSGVGNYGYTF
clone size: NA
D gene: NA
J gene: TRBJ1-2
V gene: TRBV30

CDR3 DNA: TGTGCCAGCAGCTTAGGGACAGGGGGCCGGGAGACCCAGTACTTC
CDR3 protein: CASSLGTGGRETQYF
clone size: NA
D gene: TRBD1
J gene: TRBJ2-5
V gene: TRBV11-3

CDR3 DNA: TGTGCCAGCAGCGCCCCGGGACAGGGTCGGCCAGAAGCTTTCTTT
CDR3 protein: CASSAPGQGRPEAFF
clone size: NA
D gene: TRBD1
J gene: TRBJ1-1
V gene: TRBV9

CDR3 DNA: TGTGCCAGCAGCCTAAGACAGGGGTATAATTCACCCCTCCACTTT
CDR3 protein: CASSLRQGYNSPLHF
clone size: NA
D gene: TRBD1
J gene: TRBJ1-6
V gene: TRBV7-2

CDR3 DNA: TGTGCCACCAGTGACCCCCGTGGCGGGGGCTCTGGAAACACCATATATTTT
CDR3 protein: CATSDPRGGGSGNTIYF
clone size: NA
D gene: NA
J gene: TRBJ1-3
V gene: TRBV24-1

CDR3 DNA: TGCGCCAGCAGCGGGGGCAGGGAGCGATCACCCCTCCACTTT
CDR3 protein: CASSGGRERSPLHF
clone size: few
D gene: NA
J gene: TRBJ1-6
V gene: TRBV5-1

CDR3 DNA: TGCGCCAGCAGCTTGGCCGTTGAGGGGGTGGAAAGTGGCTACACCTTC
CDR3 protein: CASSLAVEGVESGYTF
clone size: few
D gene: NA
J gene: TRBJ1-2
V gene: TRBV5-1

CDR3 DNA: TGTGCCAGCAGTCAGGACACAGGGTTCTACAATGAGCAGTTCTTC
CDR3 protein: CASSQDTGFYNEQFF
clone size: NA
D gene: NA
J gene: TRBJ2-1
V gene: TRBV27

CDR3 DNA: TGCGCCAGCAGCCAAACCCAGGGGGCTGACAATCAGCCCCAGCATTTT
CDR3 protein: CASSQTQGADNQPQHF
clone size: NA
D gene: TRBD1
J gene: TRBJ1-5
V gene: TRBV4-3

CDR3 DNA: TGCGCCAGCAGCCAAGGATCGTGGCTAGCGACACAAGAGACCCAGTACTTC
CDR3 protein: CASSQGSWLATQETQYF
clone size: NA
D gene: NA
J gene: TRBJ2-5
V gene: TRBV4-1

CDR3 DNA: TGTGCCAGCAGCGGACCAGCGGGAGGGCCTGGGGAGACCCAGTACTTC
CDR3 protein: CASSGPAGGPGETQYF
clone size: once
D gene: TRBD2
J gene: TRBJ2-5
V gene: TRBV9

CDR3 DNA: TGTGCCAGCAGTTACTCGTCGTTTCAGACCCAGTACTTC
CDR3 protein: CASSYSSFQTQYF
clone size: NA
D gene: NA
J gene: TRBJ2-5
V gene: TRBV6-2/TRBV6-3

CDR3 DNA: TGCGCCAGCAGCTTGGCCTCAGGGGGCGGGTTTGGGGAAGCTTTCTTT
CDR3 protein: CASSLASGGGFGEAFF
clone size: NA
D gene: TRBD1
J gene: TRBJ1-1
V gene: TRBV5-1

CDR3 DNA: TGTGCCAGCAGTGGGAGGAGATCCGCTGGCTACACCTTC
CDR3 protein: CASSGRRSAGYTF
clone size: NA
D gene: NA
J gene: TRBJ1-2
V gene: TRBV12-3/TRBV12-4

CDR3 DNA: TGTGCCAGCAGCAGGGGACTAGCGGGAGGGGCAGATACGCAGTATTTT
CDR3 protein: CASSRGLAGGADTQYF
clone size: NA
D gene: TRBD2
J gene: TRBJ2-3
V gene: TRBV11-2

CDR3 DNA: TGTGCCAGCAGCTTTCTATTACCGGGACAGGGATCGACTGAAGCTTTCTTT
CDR3 protein: CASSFLLPGQGSTEAFF
clone size: NA
D gene: TRBD1
J gene: TRBJ1-1
V gene: TRBV14

CDR3 DNA: TGTGCCAGCAGCGCTCCCGGGACTAGGACCGGGGAGCTGTTTTTT
CDR3 protein: CASSAPGTRTGELFF
clone size: NA
D gene: TRBD2
J gene: TRBJ2-2
V gene: TRBV7-9

CDR3 DNA: TGTGCCAGCAGCCTCGGACTAGCGGGCGACTACAATGAGCAGTTCTTC
CDR3 protein: CASSLGLAGDYNEQFF
clone size: NA
D gene: TRBD2
J gene: TRBJ2-1
V gene: TRBV11-2

CDR3 DNA: TGTGCCACCAGACAGACGGGAACTGAAGCTTTCTTT
CDR3 protein: CATRQTGTEAFF
clone size: NA
D gene: NA
J gene: TRBJ1-1
V gene: TRBV6-5

CDR3 DNA: TGTGCCAGCAGCTTAAGTGCGACAGGGGTGGGTTTAGGGACTGAAGCTTTCTTT
CDR3 protein: CASSLSATGVGLGTEAFF
clone size: NA
D gene: TRBD1
J gene: TRBJ1-1
V gene: TRBV7-2

CDR3 DNA: TGTGCCAGCAAAGCGGACACAGATACGCAGTATTTT
CDR3 protein: CASKADTDTQYF
clone size: NA
D gene: NA
J gene: TRBJ2-3
V gene: TRBV11-3

CDR3 DNA: TGTGCCAGCAGCGCGACCCCCCTTCTGGAGCTGGCAAAAGAGACCCAGTACTTC
CDR3 protein: CASSATPLLELAKETQYF
clone size: NA
D gene: NA
J gene: TRBJ2-5
V gene: TRBV9

CDR3 DNA: TGTGCCAGCAGCTCCACTAGCGCGCAAGAGACCCAGTACTTC
CDR3 protein: CASSSTSAQETQYF
clone size: NA
D gene: TRBD2
J gene: TRBJ2-5
V gene: TRBV5-4

CDR3 DNA: TGCGCCAGCAACAGACTAGCGTCTAGCACAGATACGCAGTATTTT
CDR3 protein: CASNRLASSTDTQYF
clone size: NA
D gene: TRBD2
J gene: TRBJ2-3
V gene: TRBV5-1

CDR3 DNA: TGTGCCAGCAGCCATCCTAGCGGGAGGGCATCGGGGGAGCTGTTTTTT
CDR3 protein: CASSHPSGRASGELFF
clone size: NA
D gene: TRBD2
J gene: TRBJ2-2
V gene: TRBV4-2

CDR3 DNA: TGTGCCAGCAGCTCGGACAGGGTCGCTAACTATGGCTACACCTTC
CDR3 protein: CASSSDRVANYGYTF
clone size: NA
D gene: TRBD1
J gene: TRBJ1-2
V gene: TRBV13